A selection of T cell receptor beta chains follows, all from one sample in a study of brain metastases from non-small cell lung cancer. Profiling relied on immunoSEQ multiplex PCR, and the TCRdb table lists in-frame clones only, not all of them. The repertoire holds around 1,400 clones, 85% to 90% seen once, with around 16% in the top ten. Sequencing used tumor-adjacent normal tissue. The receptors here all came from a donor aged 40 or older with non-small cell lung cancer. CDR3s include the opening cysteine and the closing phenylalanine or tryptophan. The order of the fields is J gene, V gene, D gene, clone size, CDR3 DNA, CDR3 protein. A D gene is named only where the DNA matches it firmly. A row's size may be missing; if present it is once, few, many or a size class.

J: TRBJ1-5; V: TRBV2; D: .; size: once; DNA: TGTGCCAGCAGTGACAGGGCCAACGGAGCCCAGCATTTT; CDR3: CASSDRANGAQHF
J: TRBJ2-5; V: TRBV2; D: .; size: once; DNA: TGTGCCAGCAGTGACTCTCGGGAGACCCAGTACTTC; CDR3: CASSDSRETQYF
J: TRBJ1-6; V: TRBV30; D: .; size: .; DNA: TGTGCCACCATTGGGGAAGGCAATTCACCCCTCCACTTT; CDR3: CATIGEGNSPLHF
J: TRBJ2-5; V: TRBV15; D: .; size: .; DNA: TGTGCCACCAGCAGAGATACGGGGGTGATGGTTGAAGAGACCCAGTACTTC; CDR3: CATSRDTGVMVEETQYF
J: TRBJ1-5; V: TRBV7-2; D: .; size: .; DNA: TGTGCCAGCAGCTTACCGGGGTATAATCAGCCCCAGCATTTT; CDR3: CASSLPGYNQPQHF
J: TRBJ2-5; V: TRBV4-3; D: .; size: .; DNA: TGCGCCAGCAGCCAAGCGGGGGCCCAAGAGACCCAGTACTTC; CDR3: CASSQAGAQETQYF
J: TRBJ1-1; V: TRBV9; D: TRBD1; size: once; DNA: TGTGCCAGCAGCGTACAGGCAGGGGGCGAGACTGAAGCTTTCTTT; CDR3: CASSVQAGGETEAFF
J: TRBJ1-1; V: TRBV28; D: .; size: .; DNA: TGTGCCAGCAGTTTAGAAGTGGGTGAAGCTTTCTTT; CDR3: CASSLEVGEAFF
J: TRBJ1-1; V: TRBV19; D: TRBD1; size: .; DNA: TGTGCCAGTAGTAGGCAGGGGGGAGCTACAAGAACTGAAGCTTTCTTT; CDR3: CASSRQGGATRTEAFF
J: TRBJ2-2; V: TRBV19; D: .; size: .; DNA: TGTGCCAATAGTATTTTCGGGAAGCTGTTTTTT; CDR3: CANSIFGKLFF
J: TRBJ1-6; V: TRBV6-5; D: .; size: .; DNA: TGTGCCAGCAGTTACGGGCAGAAGAATTCACCCCTCCACTTT; CDR3: CASSYGQKNSPLHF
J: TRBJ2-3; V: TRBV6-4; D: .; size: .; DNA: TGTGCCAGCAGCCCTACAGGGGAGGGAGATACGCAGTATTTT; CDR3: CASSPTGEGDTQYF
J: TRBJ1-1; V: TRBV7-2; D: .; size: .; DNA: TGTGCCAGCAGCGCCGGACGGGACTCCGCTTTCTTT; CDR3: CASSAGRDSAFF
J: TRBJ2-5; V: TRBV7-2; D: TRBD2; size: few; DNA: TGTGCCAGCAGCTTAGGCTTCGGACTAGCGGGGACAGCAGAGACCCAGTACTTC; CDR3: CASSLGFGLAGTAETQYF
J: TRBJ2-3; V: TRBV4-3; D: TRBD2; size: .; DNA: TGCGCCAGCAGCCAAGATCCTCCTAGCGGGGGGTCAGATACGCAGTATTTT; CDR3: CASSQDPPSGGSDTQYF
J: TRBJ1-5; V: TRBV7-2; D: .; size: .; DNA: TGTGCCAGCAGCTTAAAAGGACCAGGTGGGCCCCAGCATTTT; CDR3: CASSLKGPGGPQHF
J: TRBJ2-1; V: TRBV6-2/TRBV6-3; D: .; size: few; DNA: TGTGCCAGCAGCCTAGGGGGTTCCAGATACAATGAGCAGTTCTTC; CDR3: CASSLGGSRYNEQFF
J: TRBJ1-1; V: TRBV5-1; D: .; size: .; DNA: TGCGCCACGAGACAGACCTCGAACACTGAAGCTTTCTTT; CDR3: CATRQTSNTEAFF
J: TRBJ1-2; V: TRBV27; D: TRBD1; size: .; DNA: TGTGCCAGCAGTTTTCAGGGGGCGGGTAACTATGGCTACACCTTC; CDR3: CASSFQGAGNYGYTF
J: TRBJ1-4; V: TRBV4-3; D: .; size: .; DNA: TGCGCCAGCAGCCAAGTACAGGGAGAAAAACTGTTTTTT; CDR3: CASSQVQGEKLFF
J: TRBJ1-1; V: TRBV6-2/TRBV6-3; D: TRBD1; size: once; DNA: TGTGCCAGCAGTTACTCTACGGACAGGATGAAAGGTATCAAAACTGAAGCTTTCTTT; CDR3: CASSYSTDRMKGIKTEAFF
J: TRBJ1-4; V: TRBV12-3/TRBV12-4; D: .; size: .; DNA: TGTGCCAGCAGTTTAAATGAAAAACTGTTTTTT; CDR3: CASSLNEKLFF
J: TRBJ2-1; V: TRBV7-2; D: TRBD1; size: .; DNA: TGTGCCAGCAGCCGCCCCGGGACAGGACTCAATGAGCAGTTCTTC; CDR3: CASSRPGTGLNEQFF
J: TRBJ1-5; V: TRBV19; D: .; size: .; DNA: TGTGCCAGTAGTACGGGTGATAGGGGGGGGCAGCCCCAGCATTTT; CDR3: CASSTGDRGGQPQHF
J: TRBJ1-6; V: TRBV12-5; D: .; size: .; DNA: TGTGCTAGTGGTTTGGGACAGGATCGCATAAATTCACCCCTCCACTTT; CDR3: CASGLGQDRINSPLHF
J: TRBJ1-1; V: TRBV5-1; D: TRBD1; size: .; DNA: TGCGCCAGCAGCTTGGCAGGGGGCGCGGGAACTGAAGCTTTCTTT; CDR3: CASSLAGGAGTEAFF
J: TRBJ1-2; V: TRBV6-4; D: .; size: .; DNA: TGTGCCAGCAGTTATCTTAGTGGCACTAACTATGGCTACACCTTC; CDR3: CASSYLSGTNYGYTF
J: TRBJ2-2; V: TRBV6-4; D: .; size: few; DNA: TGTGCCAGCAGTGACCACGACACCGGGGAGCTGTTTTTT; CDR3: CASSDHDTGELFF
J: TRBJ1-2; V: TRBV6-5; D: .; size: .; DNA: TGTGCCAGCAGTTACAAGGGCGATCTCAACTATGGCTACACCTTC; CDR3: CASSYKGDLNYGYTF
J: TRBJ2-3; V: TRBV27; D: .; size: .; DNA: TGTGCCAGCCGACAGAGGGCAGGCACAGATACGCAGTATTTT; CDR3: CASRQRAGTDTQYF
J: TRBJ1-6; V: TRBV7-2; D: .; size: .; DNA: TGTGCCAGCAGCTTAATGGGGAAATCACCCCTCCATTTT; CDR3: CASSLMGKSPLHF
J: TRBJ2-3; V: TRBV4-3; D: TRBD2; size: once; DNA: TGCGCCAGCAGCCAAGCCCGACTAGCGGGGGCCAGAAAGCGCACAGATACGCAGTATTTT; CDR3: CASSQARLAGARKRTDTQYF
J: TRBJ2-2; V: TRBV10-1; D: TRBD2; size: once; DNA: TGCGCCAGCAGTGAAGCTAGCGGTGGCAACTTGGGCGGGGAGCTGTTTTTT; CDR3: CASSEASGGNLGGELFF
J: TRBJ2-3; V: TRBV4-3; D: .; size: .; DNA: TGCGTCAGCAGCCCCATCGGCGTCACAGATACGCAGTATTTT; CDR3: CVSSPIGVTDTQYF
J: TRBJ1-2; V: TRBV9; D: .; size: .; DNA: TGTGCCAGCAGCGTAGGAGACAGTCTGGCCTATGGCTACACCTTC; CDR3: CASSVGDSLAYGYTF
J: TRBJ2-5; V: TRBV3-1/TRBV3-2; D: .; size: .; DNA: TGTGCCAGCAGTCCTAGTGGGGGGCACGGGACCCAGTACTTC; CDR3: CASSPSGGHGTQYF
J: TRBJ1-6; V: TRBV5-1; D: .; size: .; DNA: TGCGCCAGCAGCTGGACGGTTGGAGCGAATTCACCCCTCCACTTT; CDR3: CASSWTVGANSPLHF
J: TRBJ1-5; V: TRBV7-2; D: TRBD1; size: once; DNA: TGTGCCAGCAGCTTGCGACAGGGTAGCAATCAGCCCCAGCATTTT; CDR3: CASSLRQGSNQPQHF
J: TRBJ1-5; V: TRBV12-5; D: .; size: .; DNA: TGTGCTAGTGGTGAGGGACAATTAGCTAATCAGCCCCAGCATTTT; CDR3: CASGEGQLANQPQHF
J: TRBJ1-1; V: TRBV5-8; D: .; size: .; DNA: TGTGCCAGCAGCTGGAGAGAGGCGGGCACTGAAGCTTTCTTT; CDR3: CASSWREAGTEAFF
J: TRBJ1-4; V: TRBV11-1; D: .; size: .; DNA: TGTGCCAGCAGCGCCTGTCGTAATGAAAAACTGTTTTTT; CDR3: CASSACRNEKLFF
J: TRBJ1-1; V: TRBV30; D: .; size: .; DNA: TGTGCCTGGAGCGAACAGGGATTAACTGAAGCTTTCTTT; CDR3: CAWSEQGLTEAFF
J: TRBJ2-1; V: TRBV24-1; D: TRBD2; size: .; DNA: TGTGCCACCAGTGATTGGGGGACTAGCGGGGGGAATGAGCAGTTCTTC; CDR3: CATSDWGTSGGNEQFF
J: TRBJ2-1; V: TRBV27; D: .; size: .; DNA: TGTGCCAGCGGACGCCCGGGCTTAAATGAGCAGTTCTTC; CDR3: CASGRPGLNEQFF
J: TRBJ1-6; V: TRBV5-6; D: .; size: .; DNA: TGTGCCAGCAGCTTGGATGGTACAAATTCACCCCTCCACTTT; CDR3: CASSLDGTNSPLHF
J: TRBJ1-2; V: TRBV5-5; D: .; size: .; DNA: TGTGCTAGCAGCACCGACGGTCACTATGGCTACACCTTC; CDR3: CASSTDGHYGYTF